Each of the 26 T cell receptor beta chains below was sequenced from the same sample in a study of identical twins. TCRdb itself ran the 5' RACE reads through MiXCR, one entry per CDR3 protein. The table includes 500,000 to 650,000 distinct CDR3 sequences, around 20% detected once. This same sample was also part of a study on yellow fever vaccine responses in identical twins.

Sequencing was done on a sample of CD4+ T cells sorted from blood. These receptors were collected from a woman aged 18-29 years in good health.

The chain joins TRBV29-1 to TRBJ2-3; D is possibly TRBD1 or TRBD2 (6 bases each). CDR1 is SQVTM, CDR2 ANQGSEA, per germline. The CDR3 length is 14 residues. The V and J ends lost 1 base and 3 bases respectively, with 11 bases between them. The CDR3 here is CSVEGGAVTDTQYF. CDR3 DNA: TGCAGCGTTGAAGGGGGGGCTGTGACAGATACGCAGTATTTT.

This clonotype was observed a handful of times. This sequence joins TRBV12-3 or TRBV12-4 and TRBJ1-5; TRBD1 might be the D (6 bases). Trimming cost V 5 bases and J 2 bases, with 10 bases left between them. The CDR3 is 14 residues long. This chain's CDR3 is CASSTGPGNQPQHF. The DNA of the CDR3 is TGTGCCAGCAGTACAGGGCCCGGCAATCAGCCCCAGCATTTT.

This chain joins TRBV20-1 and TRBJ1-1; tentatively, D is TRBD1 (6 bases). The V gene lost 5 bases and the J gene lost 3 bases, with 16 bases spanning the gap. Per the germline V gene, CDR1 is DFQATT and CDR2 is SNEGSKA (reference sequence). The CDR3 contains 14 residues. Written as DNA, the CDR3 is TGCAGTGCTCAGGTGGGGGGGCCGTACACTGAAGCTTTCTTT. Protein: CSAQVGGPYTEAFF.

This clonotype was recorded a few times. The rearrangement uses TRBV29-1 and TRBJ2-7, with 10 bases aligning to TRBD2. Germline CDR1 SQVTM, CDR2 ANQGSEA. J was trimmed by 3 bases and V by 6 bases; bases with no gene match: 5. The CDR3 covers 13 residues. CDR3 protein: CSVALAGDYEQYF. CDR3 DNA sequence: TGCAGCGTGGCTCTAGCGGGAGACTACGAGCAGTACTTC.

The CDR3 coding sequence is TGTGCCAGCAGCCGAGAGGGGGATGGGACCGGGGAGCTGTTTTTT. Protein sequence: CASSREGDGTGELFF. This chain uses TRBV12-3 or TRBV12-4 with TRBJ2-2; possibly TRBD1 for D (6 bases). The CDR3 covers 15 residues. The germline V and J ends were trimmed by 6 bases and 5 bases, with 16 bases remaining between them.

This clonotype was observed a few times. The chain uses TRBV20-1 and TRBJ2-5, with a tentative D call TRBD1 (5 bases). The CDR3 spans 12 residues. The germline V gene encodes CDR1 DFQATT and CDR2 SNEGSKA (reference sequence). Trimming shortened V by 0 bases and J by 7 bases, and 9 bases separated the two germline ends. The CDR3 bases are TGCAGTGCTAGAGAAGGGGTGGGGACCCAGTACTTC. Translation: CSAREGVGTQYF.

This clonotype has just one count. V usage is TRBV4-1 and J usage is TRBJ2-5; TRBD2 agrees at 9 bases. V trimming: 3 bases; J trimming: 4 bases; junction bases outside the gene matches: 12. The CDR3 runs to 17 residues. Germline V gene sequence: CDR1 MGHRA, CDR2 YSYEKL. CDR3 sequence: CASSHTRLAGLSETQYF. The CDR3 nucleotides read TGCGCCAGCAGCCACACCCGGCTAGCGGGATTGTCAGAGACCCAGTACTTC.

Only a few counts were recorded for this clonotype. The CDR3 protein is CASSGPQETQYF. The CDR3 coding sequence is TGTGCCAGCAGTGGTCCCCAAGAGACCCAGTACTTC. The genes are TRBV2 and TRBJ2-5; D is unclear. The CDR3 is 12 residues long. CDR1 and CDR2 from the germline V gene are SNHLY and FYNNEI. V was pared by 4 bases and J by 1 base, with 4 bases between.

The sample holds a few counts of this clonotype. The CDR3, as DNA: TGTGCCAGCAGCTTAGGAGAGGGGGGTAAACCGAAACGGTTCATGAACACTGAAGCTTTCTTT. Translated: CASSLGEGGKPKRFMNTEAFF. The J gene is TRBJ1-1, the V gene TRBV11-2, with D perhaps TRBD1 (6 bases). The CDR3 has 21 amino acids. The V gene's germline CDR1 is SGHAT and CDR2 FQNNGV. Between the trimmed V and J ends, which lost 1 base and 0 bases, there was a span of 27 bases. Filled out from reference TRBV11-2 and TRBJ1-1, the complete variable domain reads EAGVAQSPRYKIIEKRQSVAFWCNPISGHATLYWYQQILGQGPKLLIQFQNNGVVDDSQLPKDRFSAERLKGVDSTLKIQPAKLEDSAVYLCASSLGEGGKPKRFMNTEAFFGQGTRLTVV.

This clonotype was picked up a small number of times. The chain uses TRBV3-1 and TRBJ1-5, with D perhaps matching TRBD1 (6 bases). V was clipped by 2 bases and J by 7 bases, with 9 bases between them. The germline V gene encodes CDR1 LGHDT and CDR2 YNNKEL (reference sequence). The CDR3 sequence is 13 residues long. The CDR3 DNA is TGTGCCAGCAGCCAACCGACAGGACAGCCCCAGCATTTT. This encodes CASSQPTGQPQHF.

The V gene is TRBV12-3 or TRBV12-4, the J gene TRBJ2-3, with 10 bases identical to TRBD2. The V segment lost 5 bases and the J segment 3 bases; nucleotides outside the gene matches: 8. The CDR3 totals 16 residues. CDR3 sequence: CASSRRGGLATDTQYF. In nucleotides, the CDR3 is TGTGCCAGCAGTCGCCGCGGGGGACTAGCGACAGATACGCAGTATTTT.

The chain combines TRBV24-1 with TRBJ2-1, with D possibly TRBD2 on 6 matching bases. Germline lookup yields CDR1 KGHDR and CDR2 SFDVKD. V was clipped by 7 bases and J by 3 bases, with 18 bases between them. The CDR3 totals 16 residues. CDR3 sequence: CATSALGGSDYNEQFF. DNA for the CDR3: TGTGCCACCAGCGCCTTAGGAGGGTCAGACTACAATGAGCAGTTCTTC.

In its sample, this clonotype was seen a few times. The chain has TRBV12-3 or TRBV12-4 and TRBJ1-6; unclear D gene. The CDR3 covers 14 residues. V lost 5 bases, J lost 0 bases, and 5 bases lay in between. CDR3 loop: CASSQSSYNSPLHF. CDR3 DNA sequence: TGTGCCAGCAGTCAAAGCTCCTATAATTCACCCCTCCACTTT.

This clonotype has a handful of counts. V usage is TRBV4-1 and J usage is TRBJ1-5; 11 bases fit TRBD1. Germline CDR1 MGHRA, CDR2 YSYEKL. This CDR3 is 17 amino acids long. Unmatched junction bases numbered 9, after V lost 2 bases and J lost 6 bases. The CDR3 DNA is TGCGCCAGCAGCCAAACTTTTACCGGGACAGGGGGTCAGCCCCAGCATTTT. As protein: CASSQTFTGTGGQPQHF.

This clonotype was counted between two and nine times. The chain carries TRBV5-1 and TRBJ1-2; D is possibly TRBD1 (6 bases). Trimming shortened V by 4 bases and J by 6 bases, and 16 bases separated the two germline ends. Germline CDR1 is SGHRS and CDR2 is YFSETQ. The CDR3 consists of 14 residues. The CDR3 sequence: CASSAQGYDDGYTF. DNA of the CDR3: TGCGCCAGCAGCGCACAGGGTTACGATGATGGCTACACCTTC.

This clonotype has just a few counts. The chain links TRBV5-1 to TRBJ2-1; 9 bases line up with TRBD1. V dropped 3 bases and J dropped 0; count of bases not matched to a gene: 7. This CDR3 has 17 amino acids. Germline CDR1 and CDR2: SGHRS and YFSETQ. The CDR3 DNA reads as TGCGCCAGCAGCTGGACAGGGGCCCAGAGCTCCTACAATGAGCAGTTCTTC. This gives the protein CASSWTGAQSSYNEQFF.

This clonotype was recorded at least ten times. The chain employs TRBV20-1 and TRBJ2-1, with TRBD1 matching over 8 bases. The junction had 9 bases not matched to a gene; V was cut back by 4 bases and J by 7 bases. Germline V CDR1 and CDR2: DFQATT, SNEGSKA (reference sequence). The CDR3 has 14 residues. DNA for the CDR3: TGCAGTGCTATGGAAACAGGGGGGCGGAATGAGCAGTTCTTC. Residues: CSAMETGGRNEQFF.

V usage is TRBV28 and J usage is TRBJ1-2; no clear D. Germline lookup yields CDR1 MDHEN and CDR2 SYDVKM. Trimming stripped 2 bases from V and 10 bases from J, with 14 bases between. This CDR3 contains 13 residues. The CDR3 DNA reads TGTGCCAGCAGTTTACGACCATTTCAACCCTACACCTTC. Protein sequence: CASSLRPFQPYTF.

The V and J genes are TRBV15 and TRBJ2-4; 11 nucleotides agree with TRBD2. J gave up 3 bases and V 4 bases, and 2 bases lay outside the gene matches. The CDR3 contains 15 residues. Germline-derived CDR1 and CDR2 are LNHNV and YYDKDF (reference sequence). CDR3: CATSTGLAGKNIQYF. As DNA, the CDR3 is TGTGCCACCAGCACAGGACTAGCGGGCAAAAACATTCAGTACTTC.

In this sample, this clonotype turned up a few times. V gene TRBV18 combines with J gene TRBJ1-6; no reliable D call. Trimming stripped 1 base from V and 6 bases from J, with 10 bases between. The CDR3 is 15 amino acids. The germline CDR1 and CDR2 sequences are KGHSH and LQKENI. CDR3 sequence reads: CASSPRAGFNSPLHF. The CDR3 region has the DNA TGTGCCAGCTCACCACGGGCCGGATTTAATTCACCCCTCCACTTT.

This clonotype was counted only a few times. V gene TRBV5-1 combines with J gene TRBJ2-1; 9 bases match TRBD2. CDR1 is SGHRS, CDR2 YFSETQ, per germline. The length of the CDR3 is 16 residues. J was trimmed by 5 bases and V by 3 bases; bases with no gene match: 9. The CDR3 loop reads CASSSLLRLADNEQFF. The CDR3 coding sequence is TGCGCCAGCAGCTCCTTACTTAGACTAGCGGACAATGAGCAGTTCTTC.

This chain links TRBV20-1 with TRBJ2-5, with 7 bases fitting TRBD2. Losses at the gene ends were 7 bases for V and 4 bases for J; bases not matched to a gene: 6. The germline CDR1 and CDR2 sequences are DFQATT and SNEGSKA (reference sequence). The CDR3 extends over 12 amino acids. The CDR3: CSERTGGETQYF. CDR3 DNA: TGCAGTGAAAGGACGGGGGGAGAGACCCAGTACTTC.

In its sample, this clonotype was seen many times. The CDR3 sequence: CASSQDPDTEAFF. The CDR3 nucleotides read TGTGCCAGCAGCCAAGATCCGGACACTGAAGCTTTCTTT. The chain couples TRBV3-1 to TRBJ1-1; unclear D gene. The CDR3 covers 13 residues. Germline V gene lookup returns CDR1 LGHDT and CDR2 YNNKEL (reference sequence). V was pared by 0 bases and J by 3 bases, with 5 bases between.

This clonotype occurred a few times. The rearrangement uses TRBV3-1 and TRBJ1-1, with D hard to call. The V end was cut by 1 base, the J end by 3 bases, with 12 bases between. The CDR3 spans 15 residues. The germline V gene encodes CDR1 LGHDT and CDR2 YNNKEL (reference sequence). CDR3 coding DNA: TGTGCCAGCAGCCAAGTGATCACCGTACACACTGAAGCTTTCTTT. Its translation is CASSQVITVHTEAFF. The full variable domain, in which reference TRBV3-1 and TRBJ1-1 provide the parts outside the CDR3, is DTAVSQTPKYLVTQMGNDKSIKCEQNLGHDTMYWYKQDSKKFLKIMFSYNNKELIINETVPNRFSPKSPDKAHLNLHINSLELGDSAVYFCASSQVITVHTEAFFGQGTRLTVV.

The CDR3 loop is CASSPTLRETQYF. The CDR3 DNA follows: TGTGCCAGCAGTCCGACTTTGCGAGAGACCCAGTACTTC. This sequence joins TRBV27 and TRBJ2-5; no clear D. V was clipped by 5 bases and J by 4 bases, with 11 bases between them. The germline V gene has CDR1 MNHEY and CDR2 SMNVEV (reference sequence). The CDR3 has 13 residues.

The chain uses TRBV3-1 and TRBJ2-1, with TRBD1 matching 11 bases. The V gene end was trimmed by 4 bases and the J gene end by 7 bases; junction bases not matched to a gene: 9. From germline, CDR1 is LGHDT and CDR2 YNNKEL (reference sequence). The CDR3 contains 16 residues. CDR3 residues: CASSRAGTGGGNEQFF. The DNA for the CDR3 is TGTGCCAGCAGCCGAGCCGGGACAGGGGGAGGGAATGAGCAGTTCTTC.